What follows describes a single TCR beta chain. The PCR was carried out with 60 Vbeta primers and 13 Jbeta primers. Using immunoSEQ multiplex PCR, the repertoire was profiled, and TCRdb retains in-frame clones only, with some absent. The table lists 200,000 to 300,000 clones, roughly four fifths of them singletons. This sample is part of a study of cytomegalovirus exposure and HLA in healthy donors. CDR3 size: 15 residues. Germline V gene sequence: CDR1 SGHTA, CDR2 FQGTGA. The trim removed 2 bases at V and 6 bases at J, leaving 6 bases unmatched. The chain employs TRBV7-3 and TRBJ2-1; 8 bases fit TRBD2. The receptor's source is a woman aged 40 to 49 in good health and CMV-seropositive. The sequenced sample was PBMCs. The CDR3 sequence: CASSLRAGEPNEQFF. CDR3 nucleotides: TGTGCCAGCAGCTTACGAGCGGGAGAGCCCAATGAGCAGTTCTTC.